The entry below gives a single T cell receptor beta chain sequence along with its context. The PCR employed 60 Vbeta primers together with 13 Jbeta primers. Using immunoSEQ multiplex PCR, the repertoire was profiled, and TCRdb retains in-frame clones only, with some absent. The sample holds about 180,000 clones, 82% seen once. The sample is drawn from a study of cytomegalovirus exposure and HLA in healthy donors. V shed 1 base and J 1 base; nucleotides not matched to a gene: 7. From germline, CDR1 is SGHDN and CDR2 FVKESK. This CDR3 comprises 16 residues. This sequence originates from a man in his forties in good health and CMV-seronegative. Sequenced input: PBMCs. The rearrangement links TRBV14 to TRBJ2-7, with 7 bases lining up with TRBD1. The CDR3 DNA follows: TGTGCCAGCAGCCAAGTGGTAGGGGGCTATTCCTACGAGCAGTACTTC. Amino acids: CASSQVVGGYSYEQYF. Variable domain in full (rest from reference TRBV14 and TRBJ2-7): EAGVTQFPSHSVIEKGQTVTLRCDPISGHDNLYWYRRVMGKEIKFLLHFVKESKQDESGMPNNRFLAERTGGTYSTLKVQPAELEDSGVYFCASSQVVGGYSYEQYFGPGTRLTVT.